Many counts were recorded for the clone carrying this TCR beta chain. The CDR3 covers 17 residues. Germline lookup yields CDR1 SQVTM and CDR2 ANQGSEA. Trimming left V 4 bases short and J 0 bases short, with 22 bases between. For the second PCR, which ran for roughly 7 to 11 cycles, a sample-barcoded 5' primer and a J-beta primer mix were used. MiXCR, applied by TCRdb to the 5' RACE reads, yields one record per CDR3 protein. The sample has under 2 million distinct CDR3 sequences, about 31% seen once; the top ten hold approximately 10%. The entry originates in a study of blood T cells in healthy people across ages.

The sequencing input was blood. The sequence derives from a woman aged 25 to 39 in good health. The chain employs TRBV29-1 and TRBJ2-7; D may be TRBD2 (6 bases). CDR3 in amino acids: CSVVASAGPESSYEQYF. The DNA for the CDR3 is TGCAGCGTTGTGGCTAGTGCGGGGCCTGAAAGCTCCTACGAGCAGTACTTC.